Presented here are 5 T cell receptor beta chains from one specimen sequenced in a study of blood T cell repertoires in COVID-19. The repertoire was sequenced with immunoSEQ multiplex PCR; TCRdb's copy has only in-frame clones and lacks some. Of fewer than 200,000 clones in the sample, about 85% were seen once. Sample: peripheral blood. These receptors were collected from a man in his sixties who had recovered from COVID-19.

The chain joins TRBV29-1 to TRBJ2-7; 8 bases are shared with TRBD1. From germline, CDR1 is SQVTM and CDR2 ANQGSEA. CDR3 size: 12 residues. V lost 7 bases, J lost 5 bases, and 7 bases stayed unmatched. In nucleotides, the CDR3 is TGCAGCGGAGGGGCAGGGGGCGACGAGCAGTACTTC. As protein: CSGGAGGDEQYF.

The CDR3 nucleotides are TGTGCCACCAGCAGAGATAGGCAGGTCTATGGCTACACCTTC. Protein product: CATSRDRQVYGYTF. The chain has TRBV15 and TRBJ1-2; D remains unclear. This CDR3 comprises 14 residues. The V gene lost 0 bases and the J gene lost 4 bases, with 9 bases spanning the gap. The germline gives CDR1 LNHNV, CDR2 YYDKDF (reference sequence).

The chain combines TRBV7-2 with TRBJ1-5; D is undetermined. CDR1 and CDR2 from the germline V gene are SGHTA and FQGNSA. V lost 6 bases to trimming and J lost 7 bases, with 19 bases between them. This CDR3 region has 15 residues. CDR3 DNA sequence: TGTGCCAGCAGTCATAATGGGGTAAGCGGGCAGCCCCAGCATTTT. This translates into CASSHNGVSGQPQHF.

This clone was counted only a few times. The CDR3 loop is CASSETAGYDQPQHF. The CDR3 DNA sequence: TGTGCCAGCAGTGAAACTGCGGGGTACGATCAGCCCCAGCATTTT. J is TRBJ1-5 and V is TRBV2; D is undetermined. The V end lost 2 bases, the J end lost 5 bases, and 13 bases lay between the germline ends. This CDR3 is built from 15 residues. Germline V CDR1 and CDR2: SNHLY, FYNNEI.

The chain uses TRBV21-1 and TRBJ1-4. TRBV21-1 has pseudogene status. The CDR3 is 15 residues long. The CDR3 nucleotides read TGTGCCAGCAGCAAAATGAGGCCTGTAAATGAAAAACTGTTTTTT. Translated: CASSKMRPVNEKLFF.